The 8 T cell receptor beta chains given below trace back to one sample, sequenced in a study of T cell repertoires in cytomegalovirus infection. For these receptors, no antigen is known. TCRdb recomputed calls from the reads with MiXCR, one row per CDR3 protein. The data hold about 900,000 distinct CDR3 sequences, with approximately 30% observed a single time. Source: cultured CD8+ T cells from PBMCs, taken from culture after CMV antigen stimulation. The source of these receptors is a human donor in good health (CMV status not recorded). Some clones in this sample may be carry-over from other donors' samples.

The CDR3 DNA follows: TGTGCCACCAGTGATGGTAGGGACACCGGGGAGCTGTTTTTT. Translation gives CATSDGRDTGELFF. The chain uses TRBV24-1 and TRBJ2-2; no firm D call. Germline V gives CDR1 KGHDR, CDR2 SFDVKD. V was trimmed by 3 bases and J by 3 bases, leaving 7 bases between them. This CDR3 has 14 residues.

This clonotype came up a few times. The chain couples TRBV5-4 to TRBJ1-2, with D unclear. This CDR3 contains 14 residues. CDR1 and CDR2 (germline): SGHNT, YYREEE (reference sequence). Trimming took off 0 bases at V and 4 bases at J, with 10 bases between the two ends. CDR3 in DNA: TGTGCCAGCAGCTTGGTCGCGGGAGTCTATGGCTACACCTTC. This encodes CASSLVAGVYGYTF.

This sequence joins TRBV14 and TRBJ2-2; possible D gene TRBD1, 5 bases. Germline CDR1 and CDR2: SGHDN and FVKESK. Between the trimmed V and J ends, which lost 1 base and 1 base, there was a span of 7 bases. This CDR3 has 15 residues. The chain's CDR3 is CASSQVTVNTGELFF. The CDR3 DNA sequence: TGTGCCAGCAGCCAAGTGACAGTGAACACCGGGGAGCTGTTTTTT.

With respect to this clonotype: The junction departs from the called germline gene at one end, perhaps through a read error. The V gene is TRBV7-6, the J gene TRBJ2-2; TRBD1 matches at 7 bases. This CDR3 has 15 residues. From germline, CDR1 is SGHVS and CDR2 FNYEAQ. The CDR3 coding sequence is TGTGCTAGCAGCCCTGACAGGGTGGGGACCGGGGAGCTGTTTTTT. Translating gives CASSPDRVGTGELFF.

V and J are TRBV2 and TRBJ2-7, with D possibly being TRBD2 (5 bases). Germline assignment: CDR1 SNHLY and CDR2 FYNNEI. V shed 7 bases and J shed 5 bases, with 12 bases lying between them. The CDR3 is 12 amino acids. The CDR3 nucleotides read TGTGCCAGCATCCGGGGATGGGACGAGCAGTACTTC. Its protein is CASIRGWDEQYF.

At least ten counts were recorded for this clonotype. The CDR3 DNA is TGTGCCAGCAGCCCCGCCCTTCGCGGGGGACCAGGAGATACGCAGTATTTT. Translation gives CASSPALRGGPGDTQYF. This chain links TRBV7-6 with TRBJ2-3; 7 bases match TRBD2. The germline CDR1 and CDR2 sequences are SGHVS and FNYEAQ. V was clipped by 5 bases and J by 5 bases; unmatched bases: 16. The CDR3 sequence is 17 residues long. Full variable domain (missing parts from reference TRBV7-6 and TRBJ2-3): GAGVSQSPRYKVTKRGQDVALRCDPISGHVSLYWYRQALGQGPEFLTYFNYEAQQDKSGLPNDRFSAERPEGSISTLTIQRTEQRDSAMYRCASSPALRGGPGDTQYFGPGTRLTVL.

V is TRBV6-5 and J is TRBJ2-5; D is tentatively TRBD1 or TRBD2 (5 bases each). CDR3 length: 15 amino acids. Per germline, CDR1 MNHEY and CDR2 SVGAGI. The ends were cut back, 7 bases at V and 2 bases at J, with 17 bases in the middle. The CDR3 DNA follows: TGTGCCAGCAACGAGGGGTCCAGGGCACAAGAGACCCAGTACTTC. As protein: CASNEGSRAQETQYF.

The V call is TRBV9, the J call TRBJ2-3; weak D call: TRBD1 (6 bases). CDR1 is SGDLS and CDR2 is YYNGEE in the germline V gene. The V gene lost 0 bases and the J gene lost 2 bases, with 13 bases spanning the gap. The CDR3 has 16 amino acids. CDR3 sequence: CASSVAGARVTDTQYF. The CDR3 nucleotides read TGTGCCAGCAGCGTAGCAGGGGCACGCGTCACAGATACGCAGTATTTT. Based on the CDR3 plus reference TRBV9 and TRBJ2-3, the full variable domain is DSGVTQTPKHLITATGQRVTLRCSPRSGDLSVYWYQQSLDQGLQFLIQYYNGEERAKGNILERFSAQQFPDLHSELNLSSLELGDSALYFCASSVAGARVTDTQYFGPGTRLTVL.